This entry lists 22 T cell receptor beta chains sequenced from one sample in a study of blood T cells in healthy people across ages. The use of a sample-barcoded 5' primer and a J-beta primer mix characterized a second PCR of roughly 6 to 11 cycles. Each CDR3 protein gets one entry after TCRdb re-called the 5' RACE reads with MiXCR. The table records roughly 1.7 million distinct CDR3 sequences, around 36% of them present only once. Sequencing input: blood. The receptors shown here come from a woman in her thirties in good health.

The genes are TRBV2 and TRBJ2-5; TRBD2 matches at 7 bases. J gave up 1 base and V 0 bases, and 2 bases lay outside the gene matches. This CDR3 contains 15 residues. Germline CDR1 is SNHLY and CDR2 is FYNNEI. The CDR3 DNA reads TGTGCCAGCAGTGAAGCGGGGGGGTCCCAAGAGACCCAGTACTTC. Residues: CASSEAGGSQETQYF.

The V call is TRBV5-1, the J call TRBJ2-1, with TRBD2 identical over 11 bases. Trimming took 2 bases from V and 3 from J; bases not matched to a gene: 1. Germline V CDR1 and CDR2: SGHRS, YFSETQ. CDR3 length: 15 amino acids. CDR3 amino acids: CASSLLAGDYNEQFF. In DNA form, the CDR3 reads TGCGCCAGCAGCTTACTAGCGGGGGACTACAATGAGCAGTTCTTC.

The rearrangement uses TRBV20-1 and TRBJ1-1; 9 bases are a match to TRBD1. Germline V gives CDR1 DFQATT, CDR2 SNEGSKA (reference sequence). The junction had 3 bases not matched to a gene; V was cut back by 6 bases and J by 1 base. CDR3 length: 13 amino acids. The CDR3 loop is CSADRGWNTEAFF. CDR3 in DNA: TGCAGTGCAGACAGGGGGTGGAACACTGAAGCTTTCTTT.

This clonotype has just a few counts. The V and J genes are TRBV15 and TRBJ2-5; TRBD2 agrees at 8 bases. CDR1 is LNHNV and CDR2 is YYDKDF in the germline V gene (reference sequence). V trimming: 4 bases; J trimming: 0 bases; junction bases outside the gene matches: 4. The length of the CDR3 is 15 residues. CDR3 DNA sequence: TGTGCCACCAGCACATTTAGCGGGGACCAAGAGACCCAGTACTTC. Amino acid sequence: CATSTFSGDQETQYF. The variable domain in full, completed from reference TRBV15 and TRBJ2-5, reads DAMVIQNPRYQVTQFGKPVTLSCSQTLNHNVMYWYQQKSSQAPKLLFHYYDKDFNNEADTPDNFQSRRPNTSFCFLDIRSPGLGDTAMYLCATSTFSGDQETQYFGPGTRLLVL.

This clonotype was detected only a few times. The chain combines TRBV20-1 with TRBJ1-1; D uncertain. V lost 0 bases to trimming and J lost 2 bases, with 13 bases between them. The CDR3 has 15 residues. Per the germline V gene, CDR1 is DFQATT and CDR2 is SNEGSKA (reference sequence). CDR3 nucleotide sequence: TGCAGTGCTAGAGATGCCAATTACATAAACACTGAAGCTTTCTTT. It translates to CSARDANYINTEAFF.

The chain couples TRBV7-2 to TRBJ2-7; TRBD2 agrees at 7 bases. The CDR3 is made up of 17 amino acids. V lost 3 bases, J lost 0 bases, and 11 bases stayed unmatched. From germline, CDR1 is SGHTA and CDR2 FQGNSA. The CDR3 region is CASSLVVGAGHSYEQYF. The CDR3 coding sequence is TGTGCCAGCAGCTTGGTCGTGGGAGCGGGGCACTCCTACGAGCAGTACTTC. The full variable domain, in which reference TRBV7-2 and TRBJ2-7 provide the parts outside the CDR3, is GAGVSQSPSNKVTEKGKDVELRCDPISGHTALYWYRQSLGQGLEFLIYFQGNSAPDKSGLPSDRFSAERTGGSVSTLTIQRTQQEDSAVYLCASSLVVGAGHSYEQYFGPGTRLTVT.

The rearrangement links TRBV20-1 to TRBJ2-5; possibly TRBD2 for D (5 bases). This CDR3 contains 15 residues. Per the germline V gene, CDR1 is DFQATT and CDR2 is SNEGSKA (reference sequence). The CDR3 DNA sequence: TGCAGCCAGGCCCCCCCCGGACTGATTCAAGAGACCCAGTACTTC. Protein sequence: CSQAPPGLIQETQYF.

Regarding this clonotype: A read error is possible here, since a much larger clone lies one base away. V and J are TRBV7-8 and TRBJ2-6, with D tentatively TRBD1 (5 bases). This CDR3 comprises 15 residues. Germline V lookup: CDR1 SGHVS, CDR2 FQNEAQ. CDR3 amino acids: CASSLRATGANVRTF. The CDR3 DNA follows: TGTGCCAGCAGCTTACGGGCTACTGGGGCCAACGTCCGGACTTTC.

In this sample, this clonotype turned up a few times. The genes are TRBV14 and TRBJ2-1, with unresolved D. Germline V CDR1 and CDR2: SGHDN, FVKESK. V was clipped by 0 bases and J by 7 bases, with 16 bases between them. The CDR3 has 16 amino acids. The CDR3 is CASSQDPIRPRNEQFF. The CDR3 nucleotides read TGTGCCAGCAGCCAAGACCCCATTCGTCCGCGGAATGAGCAGTTCTTC.

This clonotype was found a few times. The V and J genes are TRBV28 and TRBJ1-5; D is unresolved. V shed 5 bases and J shed 5 bases, with 13 bases lying between them. The CDR3 is made up of 14 amino acids. Germline V lookup: CDR1 MDHEN, CDR2 SYDVKM. CDR3 sequence: CASSPDDGHQPQHF. The CDR3 DNA reads TGTGCCAGCAGTCCCGACGACGGGCATCAGCCCCAGCATTTT.

The rearrangement links TRBV9 to TRBJ2-5; D gene unclear. Between the trimmed V and J ends, which lost 3 bases and 1 base, there was a span of 10 bases. The CDR3 contains 14 residues. CDR1 and CDR2 (germline): SGDLS, YYNGEE. DNA of the CDR3: TGTGCCAGCAGCGAAGAACAGCTCCAAGAGACCCAGTACTTC. It translates to CASSEEQLQETQYF.

This clonotype has a handful of counts. The chain couples TRBV6-1 to TRBJ2-1; 9 bases line up with TRBD2. V dropped 5 bases and J dropped 5; count of bases not matched to a gene: 10. Germline V gene lookup returns CDR1 MNHNS and CDR2 SASEGT. This CDR3 contains 16 residues. CDR3 protein: CASSQPIAGADNEQFF. The CDR3 coding sequence is TGTGCCAGCAGTCAGCCCATAGCGGGGGCGGACAATGAGCAGTTCTTC.

This CDR3 reads CASSPVPGGTEAFF. CDR3 coding DNA: TGCGCCAGCAGCCCCGTCCCCGGGGGAACTGAAGCTTTCTTT. The chain joins TRBV5-1 to TRBJ1-1, with D possibly matching TRBD1 (5 bases). The CDR3 covers 14 residues. CDR1 is SGHRS, CDR2 YFSETQ, per germline. V was pared by 4 bases and J by 5 bases, with 15 bases between.

The rearrangement links TRBV9 to TRBJ1-6, with TRBD1 matching over 8 bases. The CDR3 runs to 16 residues. V was clipped by 3 bases and J by 10 bases; unmatched bases: 12. Germline CDR1 and CDR2: SGDLS and YYNGEE. The CDR3, as DNA: TGTGCCAGCAGCGGGAGTTGGGACAGGCTAGACTCACCCCTCCACTTT. This encodes CASSGSWDRLDSPLHF.

This clonotype turned up a few times. This chain joins TRBV6-2 or TRBV6-3 and TRBJ2-5; no reliable D call. Germline V gives CDR1 MNHEY, CDR2 SVGEGT. V was shortened by 11 bases and J by 3 bases, with 7 bases between the two germline ends. The CDR3 contains 10 residues. The CDR3 nucleotides are TGTGCCGTGTGGAAAGAGACCCAGTACTTC. Protein sequence: CAVWKETQYF.

The rearrangement joins TRBV7-8 to TRBJ2-3; the match to TRBD2 covers 7 bases. Germline CDR1 is SGHVS and CDR2 is FQNEAQ. Trimming at V came to 2 bases and at J to 2 bases, leaving 13 bases not matched to a gene. There are 18 residues in the CDR3. The CDR3 DNA follows: TGTGCCAGCAGCTTAATCGCGGGACTACCTTTACCCACAGATACGCAGTATTTT. This gives the protein CASSLIAGLPLPTDTQYF.

There are a few counts of this clonotype. The rearrangement uses TRBV7-9 and TRBJ2-1; no firm D call. Looked up from germline, CDR1 is SEHNR and CDR2 is FQNEAQ (reference sequence). The germline V and J ends were trimmed by 5 bases and 2 bases, with 13 bases remaining between them. This CDR3 contains 15 residues. CDR3 nucleotide sequence: TGTGCCAGCAGCCCCGTGATGCGGCCCTACAATGAGCAGTTCTTC. Amino acids: CASSPVMRPYNEQFF. The full variable domain, completed using reference TRBV7-9 and TRBJ2-1, is DTGVSQNPRHKITKRGQNVTFRCDPISEHNRLYWYRQTLGQGPEFLTYFQNEAQLEKSRLLSDRFSAERPKGSFSTLEIQRTEQGDSAMYLCASSPVMRPYNEQFFGPGTRLTVL.

The genes are TRBV25-1 and TRBJ2-2, with no clear D. Trimming shortened V by 4 bases and J by 1 base, and 10 bases separated the two germline ends. From germline, CDR1 is MGHDK and CDR2 SYGVNS. The CDR3 loop spans 15 amino acids. The DNA of the CDR3 is TGTGCCAGCAGTGGAGCGTTGAAGAACACCGGGGAGCTGTTTTTT. Translating it yields CASSGALKNTGELFF.

J is TRBJ2-5 and V is TRBV6-5, with a weak D call TRBD2 (5 bases). This CDR3 region has 14 residues. CDR1 is MNHEY and CDR2 is SVGAGI in the germline V gene. V dropped 1 base and J dropped 0 bases, with 6 bases sitting between them. The CDR3 spells CASSYYGDQETQYF. The CDR3 bases are TGTGCCAGCAGTTACTACGGGGACCAAGAGACCCAGTACTTC.

This clonotype has at least ten counts. V usage is TRBV7-3 and J usage is TRBJ1-2, with TRBD1 matching over 9 bases. Germline V lookup: CDR1 SGHTA, CDR2 FQGTGA. CDR3 size: 15 residues. The trim removed 8 bases at V and 2 bases at J, leaving 9 bases unmatched. CDR3 region: CASSPGGQGNYGYTF. The CDR3 DNA reads as TGTGCCAGCTCCCCCGGCGGACAGGGGAACTATGGCTACACCTTC.

The gene calls are TRBV20-1 and TRBJ1-3; D call uncertain. Germline CDR1 reads DFQATT; CDR2 reads SNEGSKA (reference sequence). This CDR3 is built from 16 residues. Between the trimmed V and J ends, which lost 3 bases and 0 bases, there was a span of 15 bases. CDR3 nucleotide sequence: TGCAGTGCTAGGGGCTCTGACCTTTCCTCTGGAAACACCATATATTTT. Its protein product is CSARGSDLSSGNTIYF.

As regards this clonotype: A read error may account for a junction end that differs from germline. The chain carries TRBV27 and TRBJ1-2, with D maybe TRBD1 (6 bases). Germline CDR1 reads MNHEY; CDR2 reads SMNVEV (reference sequence). The length of the CDR3 is 13 residues. The CDR3 region is CASSTGFNYDYTF. The CDR3 DNA is TGTGCCAGCAGTACAGGGTTCAACTATGACTACACCTTC.